This T cell receptor (beta chain) was sequenced in a study of CD8+CD57+ T cells in acquired aplastic anemia. Study overall: DNA per sorted CD4+ or CD8+ sample ranged about 0.2 to 30 ug, averaging roughly 3.5 ug.

This CDR3 is built from 17 residues. Germline assignment: CDR1 LGHDT and CDR2 YNNKEL (reference sequence). The V gene lost 3 bases and the J gene lost 2 bases, with 19 bases spanning the gap. The TCR beta profiling, which covered VDJ combination and CDR3 sequence, was carried out using genomic DNA as the template. TCRdb itself ran the reads through MiXCR, one entry per CDR3 protein. The profile shows some 70,000 distinct CDR3 sequences, approximately 51% of them singletons. This clonotype was seen repeatedly, ten times or more. The antigen is undetermined. Study-level results: Shared by patients and controls, 25 to 30 CD8+ CDR3s were abundant in patients.

Sequencing was carried out using sorted CD4+, CD8+, or CD8+CD57+ T cells (not recorded which) from PBMCs. The clonotype comes from a human donor in good health, serving as a control. The rearrangement links TRBV3-1 to TRBJ2-5; D uncertain. This CDR3 reads CASSQDIEQISQETQYF. CDR3 bases: TGTGCCAGCAGCCAGGATATTGAGCAAATCTCTCAAGAGACCCAGTACTTC.